The rows below give T cell receptor beta chains drawn from one sample of a study of blood T cell repertoires in COVID-19. Sequencing was performed with immunoSEQ multiplex PCR; in TCRdb, only in-frame clones are kept and a portion is missing. Counted here are around 190,000 clones, more than 75% occurring once; the ten biggest clones make up about 15%. The sequencing input was PBMCs or T cells enriched from blood (not recorded which). These receptor sequences come from a woman between 45 and 60 years old with acute COVID-19. Each CDR3 is given without its conserved first and last residue. Clone size is shown for a subset of rows, as once, few, many or a class of expanded clone.

>.|TRBJ1-2|TRBV4-1
ASSASTGTNGYT
>.|TRBJ1-3|TRBV6-5
ASSYSKAVGNTIY
>.|TRBJ1-3|TRBV7-2
ASSPLWAGGNTIY
>few|TRBJ1-1|TRBV27
ASSTPTGRNTEAF
>.|TRBJ2-1|TRBV2
ASSERSGGYNEQF
>few|TRBJ2-5|TRBV2
ASTTFETQY
>.|TRBJ2-2|TRBV6-2/TRBV6-3
AGSYRGFTGELF
>.|TRBJ1-5|TRBV5-1
ASGTGPLYSNQPQH
>.|TRBJ2-3|TRBV7-9
ASSLRLLSTDTQY
>.|TRBJ1-2|TRBV7-2
ASSLDGSVYGYT
>.|TRBJ1-5|TRBV12-3/TRBV12-4
ASSRQDNQPQH
>.|TRBJ1-1|TRBV14
ASSQDLGRVNTEAF
>.|TRBJ1-1|TRBV30
AWSVSRGTEAF
>.|TRBJ2-2|TRBV2
ASSDLAGVTGELF
>.|TRBJ1-6|TRBV30
AWSEREDSPLH
>.|TRBJ1-2|TRBV29-1
SVHTLSYGYT
>.|TRBJ1-1|TRBV4-3
ASSQDSVRGEAF
>.|TRBJ1-5|TRBV28
ASNSPQGATRGNQPQH